This TCR beta chain originates from a study of read filtering for tumor transcriptome and immune sequencing. Across the study: Mean patient age was roughly 66 years, range roughly 47 to 90; over 16 male, roughly 14 female. Revised staging placed roughly 8 patients in R-ISS I, about 15 in II, 6 or 7 in III.

Study-level results: Approximately 80% of IR-seq clonotypes had one read, totaling 3% to 4% of reads; RNA-seq: about 70% and 40%. Even smaller IR-seq throughput identified most shared clonotypes.

Molecular barcoded adaptors covering alpha/delta and beta/gamma chains were used on roughly 400 ng RNA. From the reads, TCRdb called clonotypes with MiXCR, one entry per CDR3 protein. The sample includes roughly 90,000 distinct CDR3 sequences, roughly 21% seen only once; the top ten take over 9.5%. Germline CDR1 KGHSH, CDR2 LQKENI. This CDR3 has 14 residues. About this clonotype: Antigen unknown. At one end, the junction sequence differs from germline, possibly due to a read error.

The chain is built from TRBV18 and TRBJ2-3, with D perhaps matching TRBD1 or TRBD2 (5 bases each). Sequenced input: a population of CD138-negative cells sorted from bone marrow. The source of this sequence is a donor aged 40 or older with multiple myeloma. CDR3 region: CASSPPEDTDMQYF. CDR3 DNA sequence: TGTGCCAGCTCACCACCGGAGGACACGGATATGCAGTATTTT.